The present TCR beta chain was sequenced within a study of blood T cell repertoires in COVID-19. Study summary: Donors in the United States, Italy and Spain gave samples during acute or convalescent COVID-19. Sample material is recorded as cDNA or gDNA derived from T cells, B-cell-depleted T cells, or PBMCs.

V lost 7 bases to trimming and J lost 7 bases; unmatched junction nucleotides: 7. Germline lookup yields CDR1 SNHLY and CDR2 FYNNEI. The CDR3 contains 14 residues. How the authors handled the data: From reference gene primer amplification, estimates of nucleated cell counts were derived. Some clones are missing from TCRdb's copy, which holds only in-frame ones; the method was immunoSEQ multiplex PCR. The V and J calls and the clone size are those of that table, but D and trimming were determined from the DNA. The sample lists 80,000 to 100,000 clones; roughly 80% were seen once. The receptor was isolated from a woman aged 65 to 85 with acute or convalescent COVID-19. The sample consisted of peripheral blood. The chain has TRBV2 and TRBJ2-2, with TRBD1 identical over 9 bases. Written as DNA, the CDR3 is TGTGCCAGCAACCGACAGGGGGTTAGCGGGGAGCTGTTTTTT. Protein: CASNRQGVSGELFF.